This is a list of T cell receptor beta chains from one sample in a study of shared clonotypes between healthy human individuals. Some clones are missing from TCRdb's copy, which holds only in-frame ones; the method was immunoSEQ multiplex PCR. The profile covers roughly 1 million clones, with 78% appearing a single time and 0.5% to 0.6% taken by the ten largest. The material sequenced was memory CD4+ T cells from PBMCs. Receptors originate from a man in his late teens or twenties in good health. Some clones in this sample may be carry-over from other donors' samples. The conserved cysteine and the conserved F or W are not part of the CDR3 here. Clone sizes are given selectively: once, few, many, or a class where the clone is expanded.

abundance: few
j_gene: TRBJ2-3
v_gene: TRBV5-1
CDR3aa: ASSDSRGWNTQY

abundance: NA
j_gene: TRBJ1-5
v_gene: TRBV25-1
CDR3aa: ASSESSTGGNQPQH

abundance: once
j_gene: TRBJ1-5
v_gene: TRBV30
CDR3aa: AWSHRSWGGEGYSNQPQH

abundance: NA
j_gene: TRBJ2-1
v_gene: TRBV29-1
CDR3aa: SVVEDSYNEQF

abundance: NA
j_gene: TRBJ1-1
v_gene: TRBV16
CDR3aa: ASSAGRATEAF

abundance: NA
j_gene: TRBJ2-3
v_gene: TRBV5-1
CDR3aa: ASSLVGPGDTQY

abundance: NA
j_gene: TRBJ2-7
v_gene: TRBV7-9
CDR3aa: ASSLLNRSYFPYEQY

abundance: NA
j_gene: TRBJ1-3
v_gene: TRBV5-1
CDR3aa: ASSSNFGAPGNTIY

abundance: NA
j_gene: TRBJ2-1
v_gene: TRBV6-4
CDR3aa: ASSEAFYNEQF

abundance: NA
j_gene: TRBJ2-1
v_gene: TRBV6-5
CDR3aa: ASSYLLASYNEQF